The entry below describes one T cell receptor beta chain. Its binding antigen is unknown. No much larger clonotype is one base removed from it; base qualities were not supplied. The sample originates from a study of cytomegalovirus exposure and HLA in healthy donors (dated by TCRdb to about 2017). Broadly, across the study: A later analysis indicated that the 130 or so validation repertoires were generated on the platform also employed for the 670 or so repertoires of the first cohort. The study aimed to test whether cataloging public T cell receptors could reveal signatures of past pathogen exposure. A separate validation cohort of about 110 different subjects was used in addition to the 666-subject first cohort. The study combined high-throughput TCR immunosequencing, statistical association of individual TCRs with disease status, and machine learning to predict cytomegalovirus infection status.

Study-level results and caveats: Subsequent analysis determined that TCRs grouped into clusters in the first cohort also showed a tendency toward co-occurrence across the 120 validation repertoires, and about 94% of cluster scores exceeded 0. Most TCR sequences were seen in very few donors, while some public TCRs were found in many individuals. According to the authors, the approach could potentially be generalized to other disease states and immunological phenotypes. In the study, 150 to 200 TCR beta chains were listed as associated with cytomegalovirus. A later analysis lacked HLA typing for the validation cohort, so it scored co-occurrence in that cohort across all 130 or so repertoires. Cytomegalovirus status was reported to be diagnosed by the classifier with high specificity and sensitivity in both the original and validation cohorts. In vitro tests confirmed that a few of the cytomegalovirus-associated TCR beta chains recognize cytomegalovirus antigens.

The CDR3, cysteine through phenylalanine, is 14 amino acids long. Only the CDR3 DNA stays, 42 bases, in frame from base 1. CDR1 LNHDA and CDR2 SQIVND were looked up in the germline V gene (reference sequence). Between the V and J ends, shortened by 5 bases and 2 bases respectively, the junction contains 13 bases. The donors were included in the validation cohort of around 120 subjects, a group kept apart from the roughly 680-subject first cohort. Library preparation employed the immunoSEQ multiplex PCR assay. On the study's bioinformatics: A statistical classification framework was developed to diagnose cytomegalovirus status using the catalog of TCR beta chain sequences. TCRdb holds this immuneACCESS table with in-frame rearrangements only. Some clones are missing; in checked studies, unresolved V genes explain under half, and the rest has no known cause. V and J calls and clone size are given by that table; D and trimming were obtained from the DNA. Across this sample there are tens of thousands of clones, with 85% to 95% seen only once. Clones ranked in the top ten supply 0.69% of the sample.

The clonotype comes from a woman aged 18-29 years in good health and CMV-seronegative. The sequenced sample consisted of PBMCs. The rearrangement combines TRBV19 with TRBJ2-7; no D gene can be assigned with confidence. The CDR3 has the sequence CASSPRGPPYEQYF. The sequenced DNA is TGTGCCAGTAGTCCCCGTGGCCCCCCCTACGAGCAGTACTTC.